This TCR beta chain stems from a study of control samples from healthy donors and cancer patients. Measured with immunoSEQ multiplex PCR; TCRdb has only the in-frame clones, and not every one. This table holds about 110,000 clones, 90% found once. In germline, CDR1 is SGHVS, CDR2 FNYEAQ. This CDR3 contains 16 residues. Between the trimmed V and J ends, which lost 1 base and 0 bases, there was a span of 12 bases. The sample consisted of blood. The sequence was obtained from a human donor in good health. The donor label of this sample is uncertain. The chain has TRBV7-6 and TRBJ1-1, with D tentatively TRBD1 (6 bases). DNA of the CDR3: TGTGCCAGCAGCTTAGGTACAGGGTTCATGAACACTGAAGCTTTCTTT. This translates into CASSLGTGFMNTEAFF.